These T cell receptor beta chains were read from a single sample in a study of shared clonotypes between healthy human individuals. The protocol was immunoSEQ multiplex PCR, while the TCRdb copy is restricted to in-frame clones and leaves out a portion. Of about 1.9 million clones listed, 80% to 95% are singletons. The sequenced sample consisted of naive CD8+ T cells from PBMCs. The source is a man between 18 and 35 years old in good health. Some clones in this sample may be carry-over from other donors' samples. The CDR3 runs from the conserved cysteine through the conserved F or W. The D gene is left open where the match is weak. The size entry is marked missing in some rows and otherwise reads once, few, many or a size class.

j_gene: TRBJ2-1; v_gene: TRBV7-6; abundance: .; d_gene: TRBD2; CDR3nt: TGTGCCAGCAGCTTAGCCCCGGGTAGGCGGGAGGCCTGGTACAATGAGCAGTTCTTC; CDR3aa: CASSLAPGRREAWYNEQFF
j_gene: TRBJ2-2; v_gene: TRBV27; abundance: .; d_gene: .; CDR3nt: TGTGCCACCGCGGGGGCCGCGAACACCGGGGAGCTGTTTTTT; CDR3aa: CATAGAANTGELFF
j_gene: TRBJ2-1; v_gene: TRBV27; abundance: .; d_gene: .; CDR3nt: TGTGCCAGCAGGACCGGGGCGGGGAATGAGCAGTTCTTC; CDR3aa: CASRTGAGNEQFF
j_gene: TRBJ1-1; v_gene: TRBV5-4; abundance: .; d_gene: .; CDR3nt: TGTGCCAGCAAGCCCGCGGACAGCCTTGAAGCTTTCTTT; CDR3aa: CASKPADSLEAFF
j_gene: TRBJ2-7; v_gene: TRBV2; abundance: .; d_gene: TRBD2; CDR3nt: TGTGCCAGCAGAGAACCAGCTCTAGCGGGAGCCTACGAGCAGTACTTC; CDR3aa: CASREPALAGAYEQYF
j_gene: TRBJ2-1; v_gene: TRBV29-1; abundance: .; d_gene: .; CDR3nt: TGCAGCGTTGAGGGGAATGAGCAGTTCTTC; CDR3aa: CSVEGNEQFF
j_gene: TRBJ2-1; v_gene: TRBV5-5; abundance: .; d_gene: TRBD2; CDR3nt: TGTGCCAGCAGCTTGGGCCTAGCGGGAGGAGGCTACAATGAGCAGTTCTTC; CDR3aa: CASSLGLAGGGYNEQFF
j_gene: TRBJ2-1; v_gene: TRBV6-5; abundance: .; d_gene: .; CDR3nt: TGTGCCAGCAGTTACGCAGGTCTGAGCTACAATGAGCAGTTCTTC; CDR3aa: CASSYAGLSYNEQFF
j_gene: TRBJ2-3; v_gene: TRBV19; abundance: .; d_gene: TRBD2; CDR3nt: TGTGCCAGTAGTTGGGTCAGCGGGAGCCCAGATACGCAGTATTTT; CDR3aa: CASSWVSGSPDTQYF
j_gene: TRBJ1-5; v_gene: TRBV28; abundance: .; d_gene: .; CDR3nt: TGTGCCAGCAGCTGGGTCACTGGCAATCAGCCCCAGCATTTT; CDR3aa: CASSWVTGNQPQHF
j_gene: TRBJ1-6; v_gene: TRBV6-6; abundance: .; d_gene: .; CDR3nt: TGTGCCAGCAGTTCAATAGGGAACAGGTGGACTTCACCCCTCCACTTT; CDR3aa: CASSSIGNRWTSPLHF
j_gene: TRBJ1-2; v_gene: TRBV6-1; abundance: .; d_gene: .; CDR3nt: TGTGCCAGCAGTGAAACCCGGGCAGGGAACACCTTC; CDR3aa: CASSETRAGNTF
j_gene: TRBJ2-7; v_gene: TRBV2; abundance: .; d_gene: .; CDR3nt: TGTGCCAGCAGCGGGCGAGGTTACGAGCAGTACTTC; CDR3aa: CASSGRGYEQYF
j_gene: TRBJ1-2; v_gene: TRBV9; abundance: few; d_gene: .; CDR3nt: TGTGCCAGCAGCGAGGGCCGCAGGGCGACCTTAGATGGCTACACCTTC; CDR3aa: CASSEGRRATLDGYTF
j_gene: TRBJ2-5; v_gene: TRBV7-9; abundance: .; d_gene: TRBD1; CDR3nt: TGTGCCAGCAGCTTGGGACAGGGTTACCAAGAGACCCAGTACTTC; CDR3aa: CASSLGQGYQETQYF
j_gene: TRBJ2-7; v_gene: TRBV6-5; abundance: .; d_gene: .; CDR3nt: TGTGCCAGCAGTTACTCGATCGGTATCGAGCAGTACTTC; CDR3aa: CASSYSIGIEQYF
j_gene: TRBJ2-5; v_gene: TRBV9; abundance: once; d_gene: .; CDR3nt: TGTGCCACCAGTAGGGGATCCAAAGAGACCCAGTACTTC; CDR3aa: CATSRGSKETQYF
j_gene: TRBJ2-7; v_gene: TRBV28; abundance: .; d_gene: TRBD1; CDR3nt: TGTGCCAGCAGTCCATACCGGGACAGGGTATACTACGAGCAGTACTTC; CDR3aa: CASSPYRDRVYYEQYF
j_gene: TRBJ2-7; v_gene: TRBV4-2; abundance: .; d_gene: TRBD2; CDR3nt: TGTGCCAGCAGCCCGGGTCTGCGGGAGTCGACCTACGAGCAGTACTTC; CDR3aa: CASSPGLRESTYEQYF
j_gene: TRBJ1-1; v_gene: TRBV7-8; abundance: .; d_gene: .; CDR3nt: TGTGCCAGCAGCCAGATGCGGGTCTGGGGGACTGAAGCTTTCTTT; CDR3aa: CASSQMRVWGTEAFF
j_gene: TRBJ2-2; v_gene: TRBV19; abundance: .; d_gene: TRBD1; CDR3nt: TGTGCCAGTAGTATGGGACAGGGTGCCACCGGGGAGCTGTTTTTT; CDR3aa: CASSMGQGATGELFF
j_gene: TRBJ2-7; v_gene: TRBV29-1; abundance: .; d_gene: TRBD1; CDR3nt: TGCAGCGTGCCGGGACAGGGGGCCTACGAGCAGTACTTC; CDR3aa: CSVPGQGAYEQYF
j_gene: TRBJ2-7; v_gene: TRBV4-3; abundance: .; d_gene: .; CDR3nt: TGCGCCAGCAGCCGTCACACGGCTTCTGAGCAGTACTTC; CDR3aa: CASSRHTASEQYF
j_gene: TRBJ1-1; v_gene: TRBV28; abundance: .; d_gene: .; CDR3nt: TGTGCCAGCAGTTACCGGGACCTCCGGGGAGGCACTGAAGCTTTCTTT; CDR3aa: CASSYRDLRGGTEAFF
j_gene: TRBJ2-3; v_gene: TRBV29-1; abundance: .; d_gene: TRBD1; CDR3nt: TGCAGCGTTGATGGGACAGGGTACGCTGCAGATACGCAGTATTTT; CDR3aa: CSVDGTGYAADTQYF
j_gene: TRBJ1-4; v_gene: TRBV10-3; abundance: .; d_gene: .; CDR3nt: TGTGCCATCAGTGAGTCGACGTTAGGGGCGACTGAAAAACTGTTTTTT; CDR3aa: CAISESTLGATEKLFF
j_gene: TRBJ2-2; v_gene: TRBV7-9; abundance: .; d_gene: .; CDR3nt: TGTGCCAGCAGCCCCCGGCTGGAAGCCGGGGAGCTGTTTTTT; CDR3aa: CASSPRLEAGELFF
j_gene: TRBJ1-1; v_gene: TRBV9; abundance: .; d_gene: .; CDR3nt: TGTGCCAGCAGCGACCGGGGGGGCACGAACACTGAAGCTTTCTTT; CDR3aa: CASSDRGGTNTEAFF
j_gene: TRBJ2-2; v_gene: TRBV7-9; abundance: .; d_gene: .; CDR3nt: TGTGCCAGCAGCCAAAAATACACCGGGGAGCTGTTTTTT; CDR3aa: CASSQKYTGELFF
j_gene: TRBJ2-3; v_gene: TRBV27; abundance: once; d_gene: .; CDR3nt: TGTGCCAGCAGTTTTTCGGGGAGGAGCACAGATACGCAGTATTTT; CDR3aa: CASSFSGRSTDTQYF
j_gene: TRBJ2-7; v_gene: TRBV5-4; abundance: .; d_gene: .; CDR3nt: TGTGCCAGCAGCTTGAACCGAGTGTCCTACGAGCAGTACTTC; CDR3aa: CASSLNRVSYEQYF
j_gene: TRBJ2-2; v_gene: TRBV27; abundance: .; d_gene: TRBD2; CDR3nt: TGTGCCAGCGTTGGGCTAGCGGGACCAAAGAACACCGGGGAGCTGTTTTTT; CDR3aa: CASVGLAGPKNTGELFF
j_gene: TRBJ1-1; v_gene: TRBV4-1; abundance: .; d_gene: .; CDR3nt: TGCGCCAGCAGCCAAGTGGTCACACCCGGCACTGAAGCTTTCTTT; CDR3aa: CASSQVVTPGTEAFF
j_gene: TRBJ1-1; v_gene: TRBV14; abundance: .; d_gene: .; CDR3nt: TGTGCCAGCAGCCCCCTAGACGGCAGGCCGAACACTGAAGCTTTCTTT; CDR3aa: CASSPLDGRPNTEAFF
j_gene: TRBJ2-6; v_gene: TRBV9; abundance: once; d_gene: .; CDR3nt: TGTGCCAGCTCGGGGGCCAACGTCCTGACTTTC; CDR3aa: CASSGANVLTF
j_gene: TRBJ2-7; v_gene: TRBV30; abundance: once; d_gene: .; CDR3nt: TGTGCCTGGGCCGGGACTGGAGGGCCTGGGTTCTCCTACGAGCAGTACTTC; CDR3aa: CAWAGTGGPGFSYEQYF
j_gene: TRBJ1-1; v_gene: TRBV5-1; abundance: .; d_gene: .; CDR3nt: TGCGCCAGCAGCTTAACATCCGGGGGGACTGAAGCTTTCTTT; CDR3aa: CASSLTSGGTEAFF
j_gene: TRBJ1-3; v_gene: TRBV29-1; abundance: .; d_gene: .; CDR3nt: TGCAGCGCCGCGAACCCCTCCGGCGGAAACACCATATATTTT; CDR3aa: CSAANPSGGNTIYF
j_gene: TRBJ1-4; v_gene: TRBV19; abundance: .; d_gene: .; CDR3nt: TGTGCCAGTACCTCGATCCGGGCCAATAATGAAAAACTGTTTTTT; CDR3aa: CASTSIRANNEKLFF
j_gene: TRBJ1-5; v_gene: TRBV6-1; abundance: .; d_gene: .; CDR3nt: TGTGCCAGCAGTCACAGGGTGGGGTCACAGCCCCAGCATTTT; CDR3aa: CASSHRVGSQPQHF
j_gene: TRBJ1-2; v_gene: TRBV27; abundance: .; d_gene: .; CDR3nt: TGTGCCAGCAGTTTAATCCAGCTAAAACCCTATGGCTACACCTTC; CDR3aa: CASSLIQLKPYGYTF
j_gene: TRBJ2-1; v_gene: TRBV4-1; abundance: .; d_gene: .; CDR3nt: TGCGCCAGCAGCCAAGGCGCCAATGAGCAGTTCTTC; CDR3aa: CASSQGANEQFF
j_gene: TRBJ1-3; v_gene: TRBV7-2; abundance: .; d_gene: .; CDR3nt: TGTGCCAGCAGCTTAGAGTCCCACCTCCTCTCTGGAAACACCATATATTTT; CDR3aa: CASSLESHLLSGNTIYF
j_gene: TRBJ2-1; v_gene: TRBV4-1; abundance: once; d_gene: .; CDR3nt: TGCGCCAGCGGATTAGAGTCTGGGGCGCAGTTCTTC; CDR3aa: CASGLESGAQFF
j_gene: TRBJ1-1; v_gene: TRBV29-1; abundance: once; d_gene: TRBD1; CDR3nt: TGCAGCGAAAGAGACAGGGGAGACACTGAAGCTTTCTTT; CDR3aa: CSERDRGDTEAFF
j_gene: TRBJ2-1; v_gene: TRBV7-8; abundance: .; d_gene: TRBD2; CDR3nt: TGTGCCAGCAGCCCCCTTTATCGGACTAGCGGGAACGGGGGATCCTACAATGAGCAGTTCTTC; CDR3aa: CASSPLYRTSGNGGSYNEQFF
j_gene: TRBJ2-1; v_gene: TRBV4-1; abundance: .; d_gene: .; CDR3nt: TGCGCCAGCGGGACCGAGGCCCTGGCGAATGAGCAGTTCTTC; CDR3aa: CASGTEALANEQFF
j_gene: TRBJ1-1; v_gene: TRBV4-1; abundance: .; d_gene: .; CDR3nt: TGCGCCAGCAGCCATATAGACATGAACACTGAAGCTTTCTTT; CDR3aa: CASSHIDMNTEAFF
j_gene: TRBJ2-1; v_gene: TRBV7-8; abundance: once; d_gene: .; CDR3nt: TGTGCCAGCAGCCCGCGGGACGGGAGCTCCTACAATGAGCAGTTCTTC; CDR3aa: CASSPRDGSSYNEQFF
j_gene: TRBJ2-7; v_gene: TRBV19; abundance: .; d_gene: TRBD1; CDR3nt: TGTGCCAGTAGTAAGATTTATGAAGGGGGCGGCGAGCAGTACTTC; CDR3aa: CASSKIYEGGGEQYF
j_gene: TRBJ1-3; v_gene: TRBV28; abundance: once; d_gene: .; CDR3nt: TGTGCCAGCAGTGAGAATATTAGGGGGGTCTCTGGAAACACCATATATTTT; CDR3aa: CASSENIRGVSGNTIYF
j_gene: TRBJ1-4; v_gene: TRBV5-5; abundance: .; d_gene: .; CDR3nt: TGTGCCAGCAGCTTTCCCAGTAATGAAAAACTGTTTTTT; CDR3aa: CASSFPSNEKLFF